These T cell receptor delta chains were read from a single sample in a study of gamma-delta T cells after stem cell transplantation. TCRdb processed the RT-PCR reads again with the CATT caller. The table has about 1,300 delta-chain clones, 28% seen once. The sample taken for sequencing was gamma-delta T cells. These receptors were taken from a human donor. It is not recorded whose cells these are; they may come from a transplant donor. Each CDR3 is given with its conserved first and last residue. D genes are given only for firm matches. Clone size is shown for a subset of rows, as once, few, many or a class of expanded clone.

j_call clone_size v_call d_call cdr3_aa cdr3_nt
TRDJ1 medium-sized TRDV1 TRDD3 CALGLPTGTGGYESDTQFKLIF TGTGCTCTCGGCCTTCCTACTGGTACTGGGGGATACGAGAGCGATACCCAGTTTAAACTCATCTTT
TRDJ1 medium-sized TRDV2 TRDD3 CACDTLMGDTLTDKLIF TGTGCCTGTGACACCCTAATGGGGGATACTCTTACCGATAAACTCATCTTT
TRDJ1 medium-sized TRDV3 TRDD3 CASGCVAGGYTDKLIF TGTGCCTCTGGATGCGTGGCTGGGGGATACACCGATAAACTCATCTTT
TRDJ1 large TRDV2 TRDD3 CACDYLLGDTTYTDKLIF TGTGCCTGTGACTACTTACTGGGGGATACCACTTACACCGATAAACTCATCTTT
TRDJ1 medium-sized TRDV1 . CALGGLPPEPLGMGTDKLIF TGTGCTCTTGGGGGCCTTCCGCCGGAACCACTGGGGATGGGCACCGATAAACTCATCTTT
TRDJ1 large TRDV2 TRDD3 CACDTVLGDTRLTDKLIF TGTGCCTGTGACACCGTACTGGGGGATACGCGTTTGACCGATAAACTCATCTTT
TRDJ3 large TRDV2 TRDD3 CACDGTGGHSSWDTRQMFF TGTGCCTGTGACGGGACTGGGGGACATAGCTCCTGGGACACCCGACAGATGTTTTTC
TRDJ1 medium-sized TRDV1 TRDD3 CALGDPRPPTHRLMGDTTDKLIF TGTGCTCTTGGGGATCCGAGGCCCCCTACGCACAGGTTGATGGGGGATACTACCGATAAACTCATCTTT
TRDJ1 large TRDV2 . CACDGINTDKLIF TGTGCCTGTGACGGGATAAACACCGATAAACTCATCTTT
TRDJ4 medium-sized TRDV1 . CALGELRGPRPLIF TGTGCTCTTGGGGAACTACGCGGACCGAGACCCCTGATCTTT
TRDJ1 medium-sized TRDV1 TRDD3 CALGPNRSQKYWGIRPGGTDKLIF TGTGCTCTTGGGCCCAACAGGTCCCAAAAGTACTGGGGGATACGCCCAGGGGGAACCGATAAACTCATCTTT
TRDJ1 medium-sized TRDV2 TRDD3 CACDSLGATTSGVYTDKLIF TGTGCCTGTGATTCTCTGGGGGCTACTACGTCCGGGGTGTACACCGATAAACTCATCTTT
TRDJ3 large TRDV2 TRDD3 CACDTAAYWGILLNASWDTRQMFF TGTGCCTGTGACACCGCCGCGTACTGGGGGATACTCTTAAACGCGTCCTGGGACACCCGACAGATGTTTTTC
TRDJ1 medium-sized TRDV1 TRDD3 CALGEGSPAARTGGPKLIF TGTGCTCTTGGGGAAGGGTCTCCCGCTGCCCGTACTGGGGGACCTAAACTCATCTTT
TRDJ1 large TRDV2 TRDD3 CACDTVKGLGEYTDKLIF TGTGCCTGTGACACCGTCAAGGGCCTGGGGGAGTACACCGATAAACTCATCTTT
TRDJ1 medium-sized TRDV2 . CACDTVESGGGTDKLIF TGTGCCTGTGACACCGTAGAATCGGGGGGGGGGACCGATAAACTCATCTTT
TRDJ1 . TRDV1 TRDD3 CALGELSSYRLTGGYDELIF TGTGCTCTTGGGGAACTCTCGTCCTACCGCTTGACTGGGGGATACGACGAACTCATCTTT
TRDJ1 medium-sized TRDV2 TRDD3 CACDTLLGDTKGTDKLIF TGTGCCTGTGACACCCTACTGGGGGATACGAAGGGCACCGATAAACTCATCTTT
TRDJ1 medium-sized TRDV1 . CALGEPGFLRGIREPYTDKLIF TGTGCTCTTGGGGAACCCGGCTTCCTACGAGGGATACGAGAACCGTACACCGATAAACTCATCTTT
TRDJ1 large TRDV2 . CACEPLESSTDKLIF TGTGCCTGTGAACCACTGGAGAGCTCCACCGATAAACTCATCTTT
TRDJ2 medium-sized TRDV1 . CALGDRLPPSTVLGAAQLFF TGTGCTCTTGGGGACCGTCTCCCTCCTTCTACTGTACTAGGGGCAGCACAACTCTTCTTT
TRDJ2 . TRDV1 TRDD3 CALGELGPSYDNVLGDTFSLTAQLFF TGTGCTCTTGGGGAATTGGGTCCTTCCTACGACAACGTACTGGGGGATACTTTCTCTTTGACAGCACAACTCTTCTTT
TRDJ1 few TRDV1 TRDD3 CALGVPHFGMGDNTDKLIF TGTGCTCTTGGGGTCCCCCACTTCGGGATGGGGGATAACACCGATAAACTCATCTTT
TRDJ1 medium-sized TRDV2 TRDD3 CACDTLLTGGYGTDKLIF TGTGCCTGTGACACCCTACTAACTGGGGGATACGGCACCGATAAACTCATCTTT
TRDJ1 . TRDV3 TRDD3 CAFKPFWGIGGDKLIF TGTGCCTTTAAACCCTTCTGGGGGATCGGAGGAGATAAACTCATCTTT
TRDJ1 large TRDV2 TRDD3 CACDALTGGLKLIF TGTGCCTGTGACGCTCTAACTGGGGGTCTAAAACTCATCTTT
TRDJ3 medium-sized TRDV2 . CACDTIRTSSWDTRQMFF TGTGCCTGTGACACGATTCGTACCAGCTCCTGGGACACCCGACAGATGTTTTTC
TRDJ1 once TRDV1 TRDD3 CALGDFPTNGWGIQGELIF TGTGCTCTTGGGGACTTTCCTACGAATGGCTGGGGGATACAGGGGGAACTCATCTTT
TRDJ1 medium-sized TRDV2 . CACDTVSLSPKTDKLIF TGTGCCTGTGACACCGTATCTTTATCCCCGAAGACCGATAAACTCATCTTT
TRDJ1 medium-sized TRDV1 TRDD3 CALGEPPPFPAGYDTDKLIF TGTGCTCTTGGGGAACCCCCCCCGTTTCCCGCGGGATACGACACCGATAAACTCATCTTT